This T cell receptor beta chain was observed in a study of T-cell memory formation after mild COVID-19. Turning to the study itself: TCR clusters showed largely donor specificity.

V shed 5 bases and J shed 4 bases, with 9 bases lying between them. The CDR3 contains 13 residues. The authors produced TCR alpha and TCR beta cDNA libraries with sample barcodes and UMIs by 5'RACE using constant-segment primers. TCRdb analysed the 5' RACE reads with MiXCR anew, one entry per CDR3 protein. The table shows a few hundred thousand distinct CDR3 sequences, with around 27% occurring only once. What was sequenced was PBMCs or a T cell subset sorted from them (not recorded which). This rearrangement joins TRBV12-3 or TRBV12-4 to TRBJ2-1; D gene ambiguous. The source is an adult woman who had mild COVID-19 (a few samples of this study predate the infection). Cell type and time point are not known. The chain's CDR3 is CASSEEIYNEQFF. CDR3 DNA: TGTGCCAGCAGTGAAGAGATTTACAATGAGCAGTTCTTC.